This paragraph covers one TCR beta chain sequence. No antigen is known for it. TCRdb re-called the reads with MiXCR, one entry per CDR3 protein. The profile shows about 400,000 distinct CDR3 sequences, about 35% of them singletons. The source of the sample is a study of T cell repertoires in cytomegalovirus infection. Study-wide background: CMV infection and matching HLA type were both indicated by public TCR beta signatures. Study-level findings and limits: The ex vivo response was dominated by HLA-C-restricted CMV-specific TCR beta clonotypes.

Germline V gives CDR1 SGHVS, CDR2 FQNEAQ. With 0 bases clipped from V and 2 bases from J, the junction kept 2 bases outside the gene matches. The CDR3 sequence is 15 residues long. The specimen was cultured PBMCs, collected from culture after CMV antigen stimulation. This sequence was found in a human donor in good health (CMV status not recorded). Some clones in this sample may be carry-over from other donors' samples. The chain combines TRBV7-8 with TRBJ2-7, with 9 positions matching TRBD2. CDR3 in DNA: TGTGCCAGCAGCTTAGCGACTAGCGGAACCTACGAGCAGTACGTC. It yields the protein CASSLATSGTYEQYV.